These 11 T cell receptor beta chains share one sample of origin, sequenced in a study of cytomegalovirus exposure and HLA in healthy donors. PCR primers comprised 60 Vbeta and 13 Jbeta primers. Some clones are missing from TCRdb's copy, which holds only in-frame ones; the method was immunoSEQ multiplex PCR. The table lists roughly 180,000 clones, 60% to 80% of them singletons. Sequencing used PBMCs. These TCRs come from a man in his forties or fifties in good health and CMV-seropositive.

The V gene is TRBV7-2, the J gene TRBJ1-2, with TRBD1 identical over 7 bases. V dropped 6 bases and J dropped 7; count of bases not matched to a gene: 5. Germline CDR1 reads SGHTA; CDR2 reads FQGNSA. CDR3 length equals 12 residues. CDR3 amino acids: CASSLQGLGYTF. CDR3 nucleotides: TGTGCCAGCAGTTTACAGGGGCTTGGCTACACCTTC.

The chain employs TRBV6-5 and TRBJ1-6; no firm D call. Trimming stripped 2 bases from V and 8 bases from J, with 16 bases between. The CDR3 totals 16 residues. Per the germline V gene, CDR1 is MNHEY and CDR2 is SVGAGI. DNA for the CDR3: TGTGCCAGCAGTTACCCGCTCGGACTGATACATTCACCCCTCCACTTT. This encodes CASSYPLGLIHSPLHF.

This clone has a single count. The gene calls are TRBV6-6 and TRBJ2-4; 8 bases line up with TRBD1. With 4 bases clipped from V and 6 bases from J, the junction kept 8 bases outside the gene matches. Germline loops: CDR1 MNHNY, CDR2 SVGAGI (reference sequence). This CDR3 is built from 15 residues. The DNA for the CDR3 is TGTGCCAGCAGTTCGCACAGGGGGTCCGGAAACATTCAGTACTTC. It codes for CASSSHRGSGNIQYF.

This clone is a singleton in its sample. The chain links TRBV6-5 to TRBJ2-2; 8 bases are a match to TRBD2. This CDR3 spans 14 amino acids. In germline, CDR1 is MNHEY, CDR2 SVGAGI. V shed 5 bases and J 5 bases; nucleotides not matched to a gene: 4. CDR3 residues: CASSAASGTGELFF. The CDR3 nucleotides are TGTGCCAGCAGTGCGGCTAGCGGGACCGGGGAGCTGTTTTTT.

This clone was recorded only once. The chain has TRBV5-6 and TRBJ2-3; TRBD2 agrees at 9 bases. V dropped 3 bases and J dropped 0; count of bases not matched to a gene: 5. Germline loops: CDR1 SGHDT, CDR2 YYEEEE. CDR3 length: 16 residues. The CDR3 loop is CASSSATSGSTDTQYF. The CDR3 nucleotides read TGTGCCAGCAGCTCCGCCACTAGCGGGAGCACAGATACGCAGTATTTT.

The V call is TRBV6-1, the J call TRBJ2-3, with 13 positions matching TRBD2. The V gene end was trimmed by 3 bases and the J gene end by 2 bases; junction bases not matched to a gene: 2. The CDR3 has 16 residues. The germline CDR1 and CDR2 sequences are MNHNS and SASEGT. CDR3 sequence (DNA): TGTGCCAGCAGTGAGGGACTAGCGGGGTTCACAGATACGCAGTATTTT. It specifies CASSEGLAGFTDTQYF.

The chain is built from TRBV5-1 and TRBJ2-3; 8 bases align to TRBD2. In germline, CDR1 is SGHRS, CDR2 YFSETQ. The CDR3 runs 15 residues. Germline trimming cut 3 bases from V and 6 bases from J; bases unmatched to any gene: 9. CDR3 sequence (DNA): TGCGCCAGCAGCTCCTTCGACAGACTAGCGGATACGCAGTATTTT. Translation gives CASSSFDRLADTQYF.

V and J are TRBV2 and TRBJ2-3, with 9 bases that match TRBD2. CDR1 and CDR2 (germline): SNHLY, FYNNEI. Trimming removed 9 bases from V and 1 base from J; junction bases left unmatched: 5. This CDR3 region has 14 residues. The CDR3 reads CAREASGGTDTQYF. In DNA form, the CDR3 reads TGTGCCAGGGAGGCTAGCGGGGGCACAGATACGCAGTATTTT.

The chain couples TRBV5-1 to TRBJ2-3, with 8 bases identical to TRBD1. CDR3 length equals 16 residues. The J segment lost 0 bases and the V segment lost 5 bases, leaving 8 bases of the junction unmatched. The germline gives CDR1 SGHRS, CDR2 YFSETQ. The CDR3 DNA sequence: TGCGCCAGCAGACGTCGGACAGGGCCTAGCACAGATACGCAGTATTTT. Amino acids: CASRRRTGPSTDTQYF.

This chain uses TRBV11-1 with TRBJ2-5, with 9 bases identical to TRBD2. Germline V gives CDR1 SGHAT, CDR2 FQDESV (reference sequence). CDR3 size: 15 residues. Unmatched junction bases numbered 1, after V lost 0 bases and J lost 2 bases. The CDR3 protein is CASSLAAGGQETQYF. CDR3 nucleotide sequence: TGTGCCAGCAGCTTAGCGGCGGGGGGGCAAGAGACCCAGTACTTC.

The gene calls are TRBV7-6 and TRBJ1-3; tentative D call: TRBD1 (5 bases). Germline values: CDR1 SGHVS, CDR2 FNYEAQ. The CDR3 totals 17 residues. Trimming took off 0 bases at V and 4 bases at J, with 16 bases between the two ends. DNA for the CDR3: TGTGCCAGCAGCTTAGCCCCGGACATGTCGAAGGGAAACACCATATATTTT. Amino acids: CASSLAPDMSKGNTIYF.